Sequencing of this TCR beta chain was carried out in a study of immune evolution from preneoplasia to lung adenocarcinoma. This CDR3 has 11 amino acids. The germline V and J ends were trimmed by 2 bases and 1 base, with 3 bases remaining between them. The germline CDR1 and CDR2 sequences are GTSNPN and SVGIG (reference sequence). Libraries were prepared by immunoSEQ multiplex PCR; TCRdb keeps only in-frame clonotypes and omits some of them. The top ten hold roughly 3.8% of the sample, which has about 12,000 clones, 85% to 90% seen once. Points on this clone: The same CDR3 can be traced to other DNA sequences in this sample.

This sequence was found in a person between 50 and 70 years old with lung adenocarcinoma. V is TRBV30 and J is TRBJ2-7; D call uncertain. Sequencing used FFPE tissue from an adenomatous hyperplasia lung lesion. This sample's subset: atypical adenomatous hyperplasia (AAH), lung preneoplasia. In DNA, the CDR3 is TGTGCCTGGAGTCCATCCTACGAGCAGTACTTC. Translating it yields CAWSPSYEQYF.